This TCR beta chain was sequenced for a study of T cells in tuberculosis. Overall study context: This South African cohort compared adolescents with or without latent tuberculosis against adults with active tuberculosis. Findings and limits, study-wide: Classification accuracy was 87% (AUROC over 0.85) with the GMM-specific repertoire.

Comment on this clone: Its cognate antigen is unknown.

Profiled with immunoSEQ multiplex PCR; TCRdb holds only in-frame clones, not every one. The data show about 7,700 clones, with approximately 95% seen just once and about 9.9% held by the top ten. There are 14 residues in the CDR3. The germline V and J ends were trimmed by 1 base and 10 bases, with 14 bases remaining between them. Germline CDR1 is MNHNS and CDR2 is SASEGT. The V call is TRBV6-1, the J call TRBJ2-1; D possibly corresponds to TRBD2 (6 bases). What was sequenced was PBMCs. This TCR derives from an adult with tuberculosis. The CDR3 reads CASSEVGRGEEQFF. The DNA for the CDR3 is TGTGCCAGCAGTGAAGTAGGGCGGGGAGAAGAGCAGTTCTTC.